The 24 T cell receptor beta chains listed next were all sequenced from one sample in a study of cytomegalovirus exposure and HLA in healthy donors. The PCR contained 60 Vbeta and 13 Jbeta primers. Assay used: immunoSEQ multiplex PCR; TCRdb lists only in-frame clones, some missing. This table has about 55,000 clones, approximately 71% appearing once. The source material was PBMCs. Receptors originate from a middle-aged man in good health and CMV-seropositive.

The chain joins TRBV5-1 to TRBJ2-5; 7 positions match TRBD1. The trim removed 2 bases at V and 6 bases at J, leaving 10 bases unmatched. Germline V gene sequence: CDR1 SGHRS, CDR2 YFSETQ. The length of the CDR3 is 15 residues. CDR3 sequence (DNA): TGCGCCAGCAGCTTCTTCGACAGGGAAGGGAAGACCCAGTACTTC. It encodes CASSFFDREGKTQYF.

The gene calls are TRBV6-5 and TRBJ1-2; D perhaps matches TRBD1 (5 bases). V gave up 0 bases and J gave up 0 bases, with 11 bases separating them. Germline CDR1 reads MNHEY; CDR2 reads SVGAGI. CDR3 length: 16 amino acids. The CDR3 DNA reads as TGTGCCAGCAGTTACTCAAAGGGGAGGGCTAACTATGGCTACACCTTC. It yields the protein CASSYSKGRANYGYTF.

The gene calls are TRBV6-5 and TRBJ1-5; tentative D call: TRBD1 (6 bases). The V gene's germline CDR1 is MNHEY and CDR2 SVGAGI. The length of the CDR3 is 14 residues. V dropped 4 bases and J dropped 5 bases, with 12 bases sitting between them. The CDR3 DNA sequence: TGTGCCAGCAGTTTCGCCCAGGGGTATCAGCCCCAGCATTTT. Protein product: CASSFAQGYQPQHF.

V is TRBV5-5 and J is TRBJ1-2, with D maybe TRBD1 (5 bases). The CDR3 is made up of 18 amino acids. Germline values: CDR1 SGHKS, CDR2 YYEKEE (reference sequence). Trimming cost V 2 bases and J 0 bases, with 20 bases left between them. In nucleotides, the CDR3 is TGTGCCAGCAGCTTAGATACTGCGGGACGGCTAGCTAACTATGGCTACACCTTC. Its protein product is CASSLDTAGRLANYGYTF.

V gene TRBV5-1 combines with J gene TRBJ1-2, with unresolved D. Germline V CDR1 and CDR2: SGHRS, YFSETQ. V was trimmed by 4 bases and J by 8 bases, leaving 15 bases between them. The CDR3 has 13 residues. In DNA form, the CDR3 reads TGCGCCAGCAGCCCAGGCCTCCTACCCGGCTACACCTTC. Translated: CASSPGLLPGYTF.

CDR3 nucleotide sequence: TGTGCCAGCAGCTTGACCCTTTCAGGAGATACGCAGTATTTT. Translating gives CASSLTLSGDTQYF. This chain joins TRBV11-3 and TRBJ2-3; D remains unclear. Germline CDR1 and CDR2: SGHNT and YENEEA. Between the trimmed V and J ends, which lost 3 bases and 5 bases, there was a span of 12 bases. This CDR3 has 14 amino acids.

This clone was found once. A junction end diverges from the germline sequence, so it may reflect a read error. The chain's CDR3 is CASSRDRVGEQYF. Here the CDR3 DNA reads TGTGCTAGCAGCCGGGACAGGGTCGGGGAGCAGTACTTC. The J gene is TRBJ2-7, the V gene TRBV7-7; 9 bases are shared with TRBD1. Germline lookup yields CDR1 SSHAT and CDR2 FNYEAQ (reference sequence). This CDR3 has 13 amino acids.

This chain uses TRBV25-1 with TRBJ2-4, with D possibly being TRBD2 (5 bases). V lost 4 bases, J lost 0 bases, and 16 bases lay in between. There are 17 residues in the CDR3. CDR1 MGHDK and CDR2 SYGVNS come from the germline V gene. The CDR3: CASSGVRTDLAKNIQYF. CDR3 DNA sequence: TGTGCCAGCAGTGGGGTAAGGACTGATCTAGCCAAAAACATTCAGTACTTC.

This clone has just one count. The V call is TRBV19, the J call TRBJ1-1, with D unresolved. The V gene lost 3 bases and the J gene lost 5 bases, with 10 bases spanning the gap. Germline-derived CDR1 and CDR2 are LNHDA and SQIVND (reference sequence). The CDR3 is 13 amino acids. In DNA, the CDR3 is TGTGCCAGTAGTATTGTTCGGGGAACTGAAGCTTTCTTT. The encoded protein is CASSIVRGTEAFF.

This clone was seen only a few times. The J gene is TRBJ2-1, the V gene TRBV7-2; D gene uncertain. Germline values: CDR1 SGHTA, CDR2 FQGNSA. The ends were cut back, 7 bases at V and 7 bases at J, with 14 bases in the middle. This CDR3 is 13 amino acids long. The CDR3 sequence is CASTVRLENEQFF. The CDR3 DNA reads as TGTGCCAGCACCGTCCGCCTGGAGAATGAGCAGTTCTTC.

The rearrangement uses TRBV5-6 and TRBJ2-4; D remains ambiguous. The CDR3 contains 17 residues. Trimming removed 5 bases from V and 2 bases from J, with 20 bases in between. CDR1 is SGHDT, CDR2 YYEEEE, per germline. The CDR3 region is CASSPGLGQYTKNIQYF. The CDR3 coding sequence is TGTGCCAGCAGTCCCGGTTTGGGCCAGTATACCAAAAACATTCAGTACTTC. Full variable domain (missing parts from reference TRBV5-6 and TRBJ2-4): DAGVTQSPTHLIKTRGQQVTLRCSPKSGHDTVSWYQQALGQGPQFIFQYYEEEERQRGNFPDRFSGHQFPNYSSELNVNALLLGDSALYLCASSPGLGQYTKNIQYFGAGTRLSVL.

V is TRBV7-8 and J is TRBJ1-2, with a tentative D call TRBD1 (6 bases). Trimming removed 5 bases from V and 4 bases from J, with 14 bases in between. This CDR3 is 14 amino acids long. Germline values: CDR1 SGHVS, CDR2 FQNEAQ. The CDR3 loop reads CASSPDRRIYGYTF. CDR3 DNA: TGTGCCAGCAGCCCAGACAGGAGGATCTATGGCTACACCTTC.

The rearrangement links TRBV21-1 to TRBJ2-7; no check of the table's D call, TRBD1, against the DNA was made. TRBV21-1 is recorded as a pseudogene. This CDR3 has 14 residues. This chain's CDR3 is CASSSRDRFHEQYF. CDR3 DNA: TGTGCCAGCAGCAGCCGGGACAGGTTCCACGAGCAGTACTTC.

V gene TRBV28 combines with J gene TRBJ1-6; D is unresolved. Germline CDR1 reads MDHEN; CDR2 reads SYDVKM. The CDR3 length is 13 residues. V lost 5 bases to trimming and J lost 6 bases, with 8 bases between them. CDR3 coding DNA: TGTGCCAGCAGTGGGCAGAGTAATTCACCCCTCCACTTT. It is translated as CASSGQSNSPLHF.

The rearrangement links TRBV7-8 to TRBJ2-5; a weak D match, TRBD2 (6 bases). Germline CDR1 SGHVS, CDR2 FQNEAQ. Deletions cut 5 bases from V and 1 base from J, with 17 bases between. The CDR3 is 16 amino acids. The CDR3 here is CASSVRGGTTQETQYF. In DNA form, the CDR3 reads TGTGCCAGCAGCGTACGGGGCGGGACCACCCAAGAGACCCAGTACTTC.

The CDR3 region is CATSHDTHYEQYF. The CDR3 bases are TGTGCCACCTCCCACGACACCCATTACGAGCAGTACTTC. V is TRBV19 and J is TRBJ2-7, with D unclear. CDR1 and CDR2 from the germline V gene are LNHDA and SQIVND (reference sequence). The CDR3 runs to 13 residues. Trimming pared 10 bases from V and 4 bases from J, leaving 17 bases between.

The rearrangement joins TRBV20-1 to TRBJ2-5; weak D call: TRBD1 (5 bases). Deletions cut 6 bases from V and 4 bases from J, with 6 bases between. Germline values: CDR1 DFQATT, CDR2 SNEGSKA (reference sequence). There are 10 residues in the CDR3. The CDR3 DNA is TGCAGTGCAGGGGTAGAGACCCAGTACTTC. Translating it yields CSAGVETQYF.

This sequence joins TRBV5-1 and TRBJ2-5; 8 bases are a match to TRBD1. Germline-derived CDR1 and CDR2 are SGHRS and YFSETQ. The ends lost 4 bases at V and 5 bases at J; junction bases unmatched: 16. This CDR3 region has 17 residues. The CDR3 loop reads CASSAEPSTGAGETQYF. The DNA of the CDR3 is TGCGCCAGCAGCGCTGAACCTTCGACAGGGGCTGGGGAGACCCAGTACTTC.

This clone was recorded a few times. J is TRBJ2-3 and V is TRBV2; possible D gene TRBD1, 5 bases. Deletions cut 3 bases from V and 5 bases from J, with 12 bases between. Germline V gives CDR1 SNHLY, CDR2 FYNNEI. The CDR3 is made up of 14 amino acids. The CDR3 DNA follows: TGTGCCAGCAGTGAGGATGGGGCGAGAGATACGCAGTATTTT. Translated, it gives CASSEDGARDTQYF.

The J gene is TRBJ1-5, the V gene TRBV2; D is undetermined. This CDR3 is built from 13 residues. V was pared by 3 bases and J by 5 bases, with 8 bases between. Germline V gives CDR1 SNHLY, CDR2 FYNNEI. The CDR3 loop is CASSDRHYQPQHF. The CDR3 bases are TGTGCCAGCAGTGACAGGCATTATCAGCCCCAGCATTTT.

J is TRBJ1-2 and V is TRBV19; TRBD1 might be the D (5 bases). This CDR3 has 15 amino acids. CDR1 is LNHDA and CDR2 is SQIVND in the germline V gene (reference sequence). The ends were cut back, 1 base at V and 4 bases at J, with 13 bases in the middle. CDR3 amino acids: CASSIGRTQGYGYTF. The CDR3 nucleotides are TGTGCCAGTAGTATAGGAAGAACGCAGGGCTATGGCTACACCTTC.

This chain uses TRBV9 with TRBJ1-3, with 12 bases lining up with TRBD1. There are 17 residues in the CDR3. After removal of 4 bases from V and 4 bases from J, the junction contained 9 bases not matched to a gene. Germline loops: CDR1 SGDLS, CDR2 YYNGEE. This chain's CDR3 is CASSSAGQGAEGNTIYF. The CDR3 coding sequence is TGTGCCAGCAGCTCAGCGGGACAGGGGGCGGAAGGAAACACCATATATTTT.

The genes are TRBV15 and TRBJ2-3; D unresolved. Trimming took off 0 bases at V and 4 bases at J, with 8 bases between the two ends. The germline gives CDR1 LNHNV, CDR2 YYDKDF (reference sequence). The CDR3 spans 14 residues. The CDR3 DNA follows: TGTGCCACCAGCAGAGATCTTCAGGCAGATACGCAGTATTTT. It encodes CATSRDLQADTQYF.

V gene TRBV12-2 combines with J gene TRBJ2-3; TRBD2, as called in the table, went unchecked against the DNA. TRBV12-2 counts as a pseudogene. CDR3 length: 14 residues. The CDR3 sequence is CASRLAGGPDTQYF. The CDR3 DNA reads as TGTGCAAGTCGCTTAGCGGGGGGGCCAGATACGCAGTATTTT.